These T cell receptor beta chains were read from a single sample in a study of PD-L1 blockade in urothelial cancer. Here immunoSEQ multiplex PCR was the method, and the copy in TCRdb shows in-frame clones only, minus some. Among around 80,000 clones listed, approximately 90% were seen once. Sequencing was performed on PBMCs, taken around atezolizumab (anti-PD-L1) treatment. These receptors originate from a woman aged 80 or older with urothelial cancer. The CDR3 runs from the conserved cysteine through the conserved F or W.

length: 16
V: TRBV27
CDR3: CASSFWIGQGTDTQYF

length: 16
V: TRBV15
CDR3: CATSREVGASGNTIYF

length: 14
V: TRBV29-1
CDR3: CSAGQGANTGELFF

length: 15
V: TRBV23-1
CDR3: CASSQPGTSYNEQFF

length: 15
V: TRBV6-1
CDR3: CASRNQPDRDYGYTF

length: 15
V: TRBV6-5
CDR3: CASSAGPSSNQPQHF

length: 14
V: TRBV9
CDR3: CASSVGTVPYEQYF

length: 14
V: TRBV11-3
CDR3: CASSLDRTQETQYF

length: 14
V: TRBV9
CDR3: CASSVYAGNTEAFF

length: 14
V: TRBV5-1
CDR3: CASSPAGGNYGYTF

length: 15
V: TRBV27
CDR3: CASRRGQGASWEQYF

length: 14
V: TRBV19
CDR3: CASNPRDTNTEAFF

length: 14
V: TRBV9
CDR3: CASSVWERDNEQFF

length: 16
V: TRBV28
CDR3: CASNPLASGILETQYF

length: 14
V: TRBV30
CDR3: CAWVGQGRPEKLFF

length: 15
V: TRBV27
CDR3: CASSPRASEGETQYF

length: 15
V: TRBV5-6
CDR3: CASSYRVSSYNEQFF

length: 15
V: TRBV28
CDR3: CASSSPAGGSYEQYF

length: 14
V: TRBV19
CDR3: CAASPLGRSSEQYF

length: 15
V: TRBV7-9
CDR3: CASSPLAAETYEQYF

length: 13
V: TRBV10-1
CDR3: CASGGQIGVEQFF

length: 13
V: TRBV7-8
CDR3: CASSYSYSYEQYF

length: 15
V: TRBV6-1
CDR3: CASSAPSGASYEQYF

length: 13
V: TRBV10-3
CDR3: CAIMREGSYEQYF

length: 13
V: TRBV7-9
CDR3: CASSFGRGTEAFF

length: 15
V: TRBV5-1
CDR3: CASSATGTTGYEQYF

length: 16
V: TRBV19
CDR3: CASSGPQGVNKNEQFF

length: 13
V: TRBV9
CDR3: CASSVVEHETQYF